This record looks at one T cell receptor beta chain sequence and its context. Its target is unknown. The ends were cut back, 0 bases at V and 0 bases at J, with 13 bases in the middle. Germline-derived CDR1 and CDR2 are SGHRS and YFSETQ. This CDR3 has 17 amino acids. TCRdb's table, derived via immunoSEQ multiplex PCR, lists solely in-frame clones and lacks some. The table lists 60,000 or so clones, 85% of them singletons, with about a sixth in the top ten. The data derive from a study of PD-L1 blockade in urothelial cancer. Overall study: Across blood samples, T cells had a median count of approximately 130,000. Study-wide findings and caveats: Durable-benefit cases showed more tumor-associated blood clone expansion at 3 weeks. Pretreatment TCR clonality in blood, when below the median, was predictive of better survival.

This sample's time point: pretreatment peripheral blood. Specimen: PBMCs, collected around atezolizumab (anti-PD-L1) treatment. The TCR originated in a man aged 65 to 85 with urothelial cancer. V and J are TRBV5-1 and TRBJ2-1; a weak D match, TRBD2 (6 bases). The CDR3 spells CASSLGVSGSSYNEQFF. The CDR3 DNA is TGCGCCAGCAGCTTGGGAGTTAGCGGTTCCTCCTACAATGAGCAGTTCTTC. The complete variable domain, with remaining parts taken from reference TRBV5-1 and TRBJ2-1, reads KAGVTQTPRYLIKTRGQQVTLSCSPISGHRSVSWYQQTPGQGLQFLFEYFSETQRNKGNFPGRFSGRQFSNSRSEMNVSTLELGDSALYLCASSLGVSGSSYNEQFFGPGTRLTVL.